One sample yielded the 5 T cell receptor beta chains listed below, sequenced in a study of memory CD4+ T cells and cytomegalovirus serostatus. Single viable CD3+CD4+CD8-CD45RO+ cells were sorted as the memory CD4+ T cells. Using immunoSEQ multiplex PCR, the repertoire was profiled, and TCRdb retains in-frame clones only, with some absent. The table shows tens of thousands of clones, with 82% occurring only once. The source material was memory CD4+ T cells from blood. The receptor set was obtained from an adult in good health and CMV-seronegative.

The chain combines TRBV18 with TRBJ1-6, with 8 bases matching TRBD1. The CDR3 loop spans 15 amino acids. The J segment lost 6 bases and the V segment lost 3 bases, leaving 4 bases of the junction unmatched. Germline V lookup: CDR1 KGHSH, CDR2 LQKENI. The CDR3 bases are TGTGCCAGCTCACCGATGACAGGGGTTAATTCACCCCTCCACTTT. It codes for CASSPMTGVNSPLHF.

Notes on this clone: At one boundary the junction diverges from the germline segment, which might be a read error. This sequence joins TRBV6-1 and TRBJ2-7, with a possible D match to TRBD1 (6 bases). Germline V gene sequence: CDR1 MNHNS, CDR2 SASEGT. This CDR3 is built from 16 residues. CDR3 region: CASSEGAWGLSHEQYF. CDR3 DNA sequence: TGTGCCAGCAGTGAAGGAGCCTGGGGGCTCTCCCACGAGCAGTACTTC.

This rearrangement joins TRBV5-4 to TRBJ2-3; 8 nucleotides match TRBD2. V lost 4 bases and J lost 2; bases outside the gene matches: 9. The CDR3 is 16 residues long. CDR1 is SGHNT, CDR2 YYREEE, per germline (reference sequence). The CDR3 loop is CASSRGSAGDTDTQYF. DNA of the CDR3: TGTGCCAGCAGCCGCGGGTCAGCGGGGGACACAGATACGCAGTATTTT.

The chain couples TRBV11-3 to TRBJ2-1; D could derive from TRBD1 or TRBD2 (5 bases each). V was pared by 1 base and J by 2 bases, with 9 bases between. The germline V gene encodes CDR1 SGHNT and CDR2 YENEEA. This CDR3 is 15 amino acids long. CDR3 bases: TGTGCCAGCAGCTTAGGCCAGGGACCCTACAATGAGCAGTTCTTC. Its protein is CASSLGQGPYNEQFF.

The chain joins TRBV5-5 to TRBJ1-1; D might be TRBD1 (5 bases). The V end was cut by 7 bases, the J end by 7 bases, with 17 bases between. The CDR3 is made up of 13 amino acids. Per germline, CDR1 SGHKS and CDR2 YYEKEE (reference sequence). The CDR3 reads CASGLGGTGEAFF. The CDR3 DNA sequence: TGTGCCAGCGGTCTGGGGGGAACGGGTGAAGCTTTCTTT.